In its sample, the clone carrying this T cell receptor (beta chain) was seen many times. Amplification of TCR beta CDR3 regions was performed using RNA transcripts as template. The HTBI primer set served for first-round RT-PCR of the TCR CDR3. TCRdb re-called the multiplex PCR reads with MiXCR, one entry per CDR3 protein. The table includes hundreds of thousands of distinct CDR3 sequences, around 15% detected once. These data are taken from a study of T cells in Graves' hyperthyroidism and ophthalmopathy. Study-wide background: Peripheral blood samples were taken at initial diagnosis, prior to any treatment.

V was pared by 4 bases and J by 2 bases, with 12 bases between. The germline gives CDR1 LNHDA, CDR2 SQIVND (reference sequence). This CDR3 region has 15 residues. Source material: blood. This receptor was taken from a woman younger than 30 with Graves' ophthalmopathy. V gene TRBV19 combines with J gene TRBJ2-1; maybe TRBD1 (6 bases). The CDR3: CASSTVRDTYNEQFF. The CDR3 DNA sequence: TGTGCCAGTAGTACTGTCCGGGACACCTACAATGAGCAGTTCTTC. The full variable domain, completed using reference TRBV19 and TRBJ2-1, is DGGITQSPKYLFRKEGQNVTLSCEQNLNHDAMYWYRQDPGQGLRLIYYSQIVNDFQKGDIAEGYSVSREKKESFPLTVTSAQKNPTAFYLCASSTVRDTYNEQFFGPGTRLTVL.